This T cell receptor (beta chain) came from a study of shared clonotypes between healthy human individuals. Background on the study: Donors were two women and three men aged 18 to 49.

Deep-level assay runs were performed. Measured with immunoSEQ multiplex PCR; TCRdb has only the in-frame clones, and not every one. The table records roughly 2.2 million clones, more than 85% of them present only once. Germline values: CDR1 MNHNS, CDR2 SASEGT. With 2 bases removed from V and 8 bases from J, the gap between germline ends came to 19 bases. The CDR3 is 16 residues long. Input material: naive CD4+ T cells from PBMCs. Subset meaning: CD45RA+ positively selected. The chain links TRBV6-1 to TRBJ1-5; maybe TRBD1 (5 bases). The clonotype was recovered from a man between 18 and 35 years old in good health. Some clones in this sample may be carry-over from other donors' samples. Here the CDR3 reads CASSETHGEPREPQHF. CDR3 nucleotide sequence: TGTGCCAGCAGTGAAACGCATGGGGAGCCCAGGGAGCCCCAGCATTTT.